The entry below describes one TCR beta chain. Its antigen is not identified. The source of the sample is a study of identical twins. Points from the study as a whole: It was out-of-frame TCR alpha sharing in monozygotic twins that models underestimated.

CDR3 size: 17 residues. With V trimmed by 5 bases and J by 4 bases, 10 bases remained unmatched. Germline CDR1 KGHDR, CDR2 SFDVKD. TCRdb processed the 5' RACE reads anew with MiXCR; each CDR3 protein has one entry. The sample holds 420,000 or so distinct CDR3 sequences, approximately 18% seen once. J is TRBJ2-3 and V is TRBV24-1; 11 bases are shared with TRBD2. Sequenced input: naive T cells sorted from blood. The receptor was derived from a man aged 50 to 60 in good health. The CDR3 DNA follows: TGTGCCACCAGTGGGGCTAGCGGGGGGCGAAGTGCAGATACGCAGTATTTT. This sequence encodes CATSGASGGRSADTQYF.